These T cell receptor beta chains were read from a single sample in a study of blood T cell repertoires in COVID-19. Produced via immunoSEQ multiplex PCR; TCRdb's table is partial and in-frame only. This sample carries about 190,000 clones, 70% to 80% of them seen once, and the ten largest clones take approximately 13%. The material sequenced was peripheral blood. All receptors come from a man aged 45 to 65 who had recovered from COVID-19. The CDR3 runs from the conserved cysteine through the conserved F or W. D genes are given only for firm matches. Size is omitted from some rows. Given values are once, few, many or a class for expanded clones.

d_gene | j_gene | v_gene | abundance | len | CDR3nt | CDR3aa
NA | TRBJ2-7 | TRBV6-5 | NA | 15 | TGTGCCAGCAGTTACGGTCGTCAGGGTTTGGGAGAGCAGTACTTC | CASSYGRQGLGEQYF
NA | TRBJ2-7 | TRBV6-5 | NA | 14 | TGTGCCAGCAGTTACCAGCAGGGAACCTACGAGCAGTACTTC | CASSYQQGTYEQYF
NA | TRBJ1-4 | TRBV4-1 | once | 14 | TGCGCCAGCAGCCCACCGGGGACTAATGAAAAACTGTTTTTT | CASSPPGTNEKLFF
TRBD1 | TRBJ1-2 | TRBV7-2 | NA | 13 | TGTGCCAGCAGCCTACAGGGGGCGCGTGGCTGCACCTTC | CASSLQGARGCTF
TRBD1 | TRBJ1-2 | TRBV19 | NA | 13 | TGTGCCAGTAGTATGGAGGGGGCCTATGGCTACACCTTC | CASSMEGAYGYTF
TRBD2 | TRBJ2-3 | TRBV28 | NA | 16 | TGTGCCAGCACTCCTCCAGGGACTAGCGGTACAGATACGCAGTATTTT | CASTPPGTSGTDTQYF
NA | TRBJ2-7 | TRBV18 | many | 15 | TGTGCCAGCTCACCTTTCGTGGGACAAGACTACGAGCAGTACTTC | CASSPFVGQDYEQYF
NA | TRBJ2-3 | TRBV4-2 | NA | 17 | TGTGCCAGTGGCAACCGGGACTCCACTTTCAGCACAGATACGCAGTATTTT | CASGNRDSTFSTDTQYF
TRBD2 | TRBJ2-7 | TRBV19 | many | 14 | TGTGCCAGTAAGATCGCGGGAGAAGTCTACGAGCAGTACTTC | CASKIAGEVYEQYF
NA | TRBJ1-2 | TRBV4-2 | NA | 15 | TGTGCCAGCAGCCAAGAAAACACAGCCGGAAGAGGCTACACCTTC | CASSQENTAGRGYTF
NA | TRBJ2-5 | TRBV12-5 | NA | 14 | TGTGCTAGTGGTTTGGGCCAGGGCCGAGAGACCCAGTACTTC | CASGLGQGRETQYF
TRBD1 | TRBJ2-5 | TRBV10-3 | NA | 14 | TGTGCCATCAGTGAGGACAGGGGACAAGAGACCCAGTACTTC | CAISEDRGQETQYF
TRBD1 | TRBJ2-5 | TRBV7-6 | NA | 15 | TGTGCCAGCAGCATACGACCGGGACAGGAAGAGACCCAGTACTTC | CASSIRPGQEETQYF
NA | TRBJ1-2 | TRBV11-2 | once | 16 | TGTGCCAGCAGCTTAGAAATTTCCAGGGTCAACTATGGCTACACCTTC | CASSLEISRVNYGYTF
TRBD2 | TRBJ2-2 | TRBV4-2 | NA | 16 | TGTGCCAGCAGCCAAGATCCGAGCGGGATGCGCGGGGAGCTGTTTTTT | CASSQDPSGMRGELFF
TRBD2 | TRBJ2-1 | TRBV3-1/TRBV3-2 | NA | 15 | TGTGCCAGCAGCCATACTAGCGGGAGGGGCAATGAGCAGTTCTTC | CASSHTSGRGNEQFF
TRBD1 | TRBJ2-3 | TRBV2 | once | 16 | TGTGCCAGCAGTGAAGATGGACAGGTGGTCCCGGATACGCAGTATTTT | CASSEDGQVVPDTQYF
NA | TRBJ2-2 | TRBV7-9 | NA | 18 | TGTGCCAGCAGCTTAATGGGGCAGTGGAGCCGGAACACCGGGGAGCTGTTTTTT | CASSLMGQWSRNTGELFF
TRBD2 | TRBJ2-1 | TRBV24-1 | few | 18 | TGTGCCACCAGTGATTTGCAATCGACTAGCGGCTGGTGCAATGAGCAGTTCTTC | CATSDLQSTSGWCNEQFF
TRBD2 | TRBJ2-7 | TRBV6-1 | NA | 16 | TGTGCCAGCAGTGAACGGTCACTAGCGGGAGTCGGGGAGCAGTACTTC | CASSERSLAGVGEQYF
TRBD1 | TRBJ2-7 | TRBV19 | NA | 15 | TGTGCCAGTAGTATCGGGACGGGACAGGGTACCGAGCAGTACTTC | CASSIGTGQGTEQYF
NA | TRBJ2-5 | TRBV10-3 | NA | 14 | TGTGCCATCAGTGATGAGTTTCACCAAGAGACCCAGTACTTC | CAISDEFHQETQYF
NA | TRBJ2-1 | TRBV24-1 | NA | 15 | TGTGCCACCAGTGATCTAGGGACTGGGCCCAATGAGCAGTTCTTC | CATSDLGTGPNEQFF
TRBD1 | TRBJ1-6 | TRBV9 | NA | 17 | TGTGCCAGCAGCGCGAACTCTCGGGACAGGGGGTTTAATCCCCTCCACTTT | CASSANSRDRGFNPLHF
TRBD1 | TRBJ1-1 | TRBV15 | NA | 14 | TGTGCCACCAGCGTGACAGGGGTAAACACTGAAGCTTTCTTT | CATSVTGVNTEAFF
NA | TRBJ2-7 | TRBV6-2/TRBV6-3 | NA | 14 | TGTGCCAGCAGTTACAGACCTCGACGGGGCGAGCAGTACTTC | CASSYRPRRGEQYF
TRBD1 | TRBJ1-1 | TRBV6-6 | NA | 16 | TGTGCCAGCAGTTACTTGTTTGGGACAGAGAACACTGAAGCTTTCTTT | CASSYLFGTENTEAFF
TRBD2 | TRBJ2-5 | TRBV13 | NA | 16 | TGTGCCAGCAGCTTAGTGGGACTAGCGGGAGGGGAGACCCAGTACTTC | CASSLVGLAGGETQYF
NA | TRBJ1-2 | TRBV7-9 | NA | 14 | TGTGCCAGCAGCTTAGCAGAGCCGAACTATGGCTACACCTTC | CASSLAEPNYGYTF
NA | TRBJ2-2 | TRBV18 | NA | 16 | TGTGCCAGCTCACCACGGTTGGCGGGGATCACCGGGGAGCTGTTTTTT | CASSPRLAGITGELFF
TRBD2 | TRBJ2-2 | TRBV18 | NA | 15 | TGTGCCAGCTCACCACCGCTAGCGGGAGGCGGGGAGCTGTTTTTT | CASSPPLAGGGELFF
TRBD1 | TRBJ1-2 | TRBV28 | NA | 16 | TGTGCCAGCAGTCCTCCCACAGGGGCGGACTACTATGGCTACACCTTC | CASSPPTGADYYGYTF
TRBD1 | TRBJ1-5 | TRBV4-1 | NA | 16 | TGCGCCAGCAGCCAATCGACAGGGGCCTCTAATCAGCCCCAGCATTTT | CASSQSTGASNQPQHF
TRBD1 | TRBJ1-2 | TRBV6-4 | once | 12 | TGTGCCATCCACCGGGACAGGGGTGGCTACACCTTC | CAIHRDRGGYTF
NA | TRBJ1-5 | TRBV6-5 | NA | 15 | TGTGCCAGCAGTTACGGGGGACAAAACAATCAGCCCCAGCATTTT | CASSYGGQNNQPQHF
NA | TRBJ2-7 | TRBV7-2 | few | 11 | TGTGCCAGCAGCGCAGCTAGCGAGCAGTACTTC | CASSAASEQYF
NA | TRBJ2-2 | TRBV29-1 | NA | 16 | TGCAGCGTTGAAGATGAAGAACGGGATAACACCGGGGAGCTGTTTTTT | CSVEDEERDNTGELFF
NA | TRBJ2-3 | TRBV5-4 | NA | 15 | TGTGCCAGCAGCGGCGGCTTAGGAGCCACAGATACGCAGTATTTT | CASSGGLGATDTQYF
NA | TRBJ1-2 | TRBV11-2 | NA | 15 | TGTGCCAGCAGCTTAAGTTGGGACAATAACTATGGCTACACCTTC | CASSLSWDNNYGYTF
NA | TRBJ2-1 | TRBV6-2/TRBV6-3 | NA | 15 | TGTGCCAGCAGTCGCCAGGGACTTCTCTCGGATGAGCAGTTCTTC | CASSRQGLLSDEQFF
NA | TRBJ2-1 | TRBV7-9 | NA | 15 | TGTGCCAGCAGCCGATCCCGAGCGGGTTACAATGAGCAGTTCTTC | CASSRSRAGYNEQFF
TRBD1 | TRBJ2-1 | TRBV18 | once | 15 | TGTGCCAGCTCACGGACAGGGGGGTCCTACAATGAGCAGTTCTTC | CASSRTGGSYNEQFF